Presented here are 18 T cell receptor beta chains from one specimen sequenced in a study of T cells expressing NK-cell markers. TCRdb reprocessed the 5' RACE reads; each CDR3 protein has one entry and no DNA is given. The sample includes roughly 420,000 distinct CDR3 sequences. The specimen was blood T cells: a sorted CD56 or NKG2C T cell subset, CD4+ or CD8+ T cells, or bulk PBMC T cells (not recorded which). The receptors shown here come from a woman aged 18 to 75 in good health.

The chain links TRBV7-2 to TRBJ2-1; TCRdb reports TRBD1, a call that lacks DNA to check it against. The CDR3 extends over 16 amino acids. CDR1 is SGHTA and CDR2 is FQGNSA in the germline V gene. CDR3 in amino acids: CASSLEGTGIVNEQFF.

CDR3: CSAPYTLAGGPRQYF. The genes are TRBV20-1 and TRBJ2-7; the D call from TCRdb, TRBD2, cannot be confirmed without DNA. This CDR3 is built from 15 residues. The germline CDR1 and CDR2 sequences are DFQATT and SNEGSKA (reference sequence).

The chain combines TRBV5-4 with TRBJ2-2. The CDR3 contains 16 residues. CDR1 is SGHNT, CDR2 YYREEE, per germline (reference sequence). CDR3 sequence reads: CASRSGLAGIGGELFF. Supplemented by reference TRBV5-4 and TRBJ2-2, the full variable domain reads ETGVTQSPTHLIKTRGQQVTLRCSSQSGHNTVSWYQQALGQGPQFIFQYYREEENGRGNFPPRFSGLQFPNYSSELNVNALELDDSALYLCASRSGLAGIGGELFFGEGSRLTVL.

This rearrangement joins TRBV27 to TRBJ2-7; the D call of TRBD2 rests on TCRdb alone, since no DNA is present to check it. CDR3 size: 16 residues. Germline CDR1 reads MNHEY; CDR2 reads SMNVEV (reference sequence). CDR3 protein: CASSLSMGLASYEQYF.

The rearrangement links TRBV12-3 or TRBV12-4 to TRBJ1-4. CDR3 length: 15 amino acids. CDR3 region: CASSHSVATNEKLFF.

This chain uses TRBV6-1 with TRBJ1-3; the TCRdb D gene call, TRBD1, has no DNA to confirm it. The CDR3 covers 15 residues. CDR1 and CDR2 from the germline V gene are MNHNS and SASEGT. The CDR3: CASAERPVSGNTIYF.

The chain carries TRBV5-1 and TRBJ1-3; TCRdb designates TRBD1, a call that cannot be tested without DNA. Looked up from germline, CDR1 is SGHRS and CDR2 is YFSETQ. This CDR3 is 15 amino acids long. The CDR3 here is CASSPPTGTGNTIYF. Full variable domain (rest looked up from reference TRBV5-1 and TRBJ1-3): KAGVTQTPRYLIKTRGQQVTLSCSPISGHRSVSWYQQTPGQGLQFLFEYFSETQRNKGNFPGRFSGRQFSNSRSEMNVSTLELGDSALYLCASSPPTGTGNTIYFGEGSWLTVV.

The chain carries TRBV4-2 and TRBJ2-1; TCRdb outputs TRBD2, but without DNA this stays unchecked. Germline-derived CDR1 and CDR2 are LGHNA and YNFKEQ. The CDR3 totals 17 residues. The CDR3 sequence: CASSQVVAGGPYNEQFF.

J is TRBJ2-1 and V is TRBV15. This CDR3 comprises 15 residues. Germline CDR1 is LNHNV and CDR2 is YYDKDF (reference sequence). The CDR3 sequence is CATSYPSGSYNEQFF. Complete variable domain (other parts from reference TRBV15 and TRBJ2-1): DAMVIQNPRYQVTQFGKPVTLSCSQTLNHNVMYWYQQKSSQAPKLLFHYYDKDFNNEADTPDNFQSRRPNTSFCFLDIRSPGLGDTAMYLCATSYPSGSYNEQFFGPGTRLTVL.

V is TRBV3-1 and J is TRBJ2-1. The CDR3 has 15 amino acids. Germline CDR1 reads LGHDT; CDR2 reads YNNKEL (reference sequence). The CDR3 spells CASSQSLQPYNEQFF.

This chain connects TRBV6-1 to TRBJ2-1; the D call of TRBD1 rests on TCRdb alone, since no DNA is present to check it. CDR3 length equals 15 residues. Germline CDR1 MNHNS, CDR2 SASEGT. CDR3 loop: CASSLTGGTNNEQFF.

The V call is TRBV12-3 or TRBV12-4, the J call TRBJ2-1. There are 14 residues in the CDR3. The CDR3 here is CASRAIDSYNEQFF.

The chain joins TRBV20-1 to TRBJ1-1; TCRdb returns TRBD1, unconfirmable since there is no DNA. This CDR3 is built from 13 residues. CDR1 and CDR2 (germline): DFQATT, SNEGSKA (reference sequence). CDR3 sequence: CSASRDGNTEAFF.

CDR3 sequence: CASSQVVSGELFF. The J gene is TRBJ2-2, the V gene TRBV4-3. In germline, CDR1 is LGHNA, CDR2 YSLEER. The CDR3 runs to 13 residues.

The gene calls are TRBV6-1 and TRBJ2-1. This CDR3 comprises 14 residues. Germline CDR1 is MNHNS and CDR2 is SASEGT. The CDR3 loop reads CASSGWDTYNEQFF.

The CDR3: CASRLGTAAFF. The chain combines TRBV27 with TRBJ1-1; TCRdb's D call of TRBD1 is untestable without DNA. The CDR3 covers 11 residues. Germline loops: CDR1 MNHEY, CDR2 SMNVEV (reference sequence).

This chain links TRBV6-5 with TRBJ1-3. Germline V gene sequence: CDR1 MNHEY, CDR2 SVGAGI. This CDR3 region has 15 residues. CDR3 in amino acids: CASSYPTVAGNTIYF.

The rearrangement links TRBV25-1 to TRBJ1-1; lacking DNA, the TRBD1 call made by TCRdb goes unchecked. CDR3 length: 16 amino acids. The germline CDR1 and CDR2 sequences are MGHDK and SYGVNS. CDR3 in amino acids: CASSAGTARWVTEAFF.